This section outlines one TCR beta chain sequence together with its context. The antigen remains unidentified. The PCR ran on 60 Vbeta and 13 Jbeta primers. Sequencing used immunoSEQ multiplex PCR; TCRdb keeps in-frame clones, though not all of them. Of more than 45,000 clones listed, 70% were seen once; the top ten hold approximately 20%. These data are taken from a study of cytomegalovirus exposure and HLA in healthy donors. Findings and limits, study-wide: Despite most TCR sequences being rare, some public TCRs occurred in many donors. Exclusion as indistinguishable affected some V segments, including TRBV6-2 and TRBV6-3.

CDR1 is MNHEY and CDR2 is SMNVEV in the germline V gene (reference sequence). V dropped 5 bases and J dropped 3; count of bases not matched to a gene: 7. The length of the CDR3 is 16 residues. Material for sequencing was PBMCs. This TCR derives from a woman aged 55-70 years in good health and CMV-seropositive. The chain combines TRBV27 with TRBJ1-5; 10 bases match TRBD1. As DNA, the CDR3 is TGTGCCAGCAGTACCCGACAGGGGGCCGTCAATCAGCCCCAGCATTTT. Translation gives CASSTRQGAVNQPQHF.